Below, 26 T cell receptor beta chains from the same sample are listed, as sequenced in a study of cytomegalovirus exposure and HLA in healthy donors. PCR primers comprised 60 Vbeta and 13 Jbeta primers. Only in-frame clones appear in the TCRdb table, and some are missing; sequencing was by immunoSEQ multiplex PCR. The sample lists roughly 190,000 clones, roughly 84% occurring once. Specimen: PBMCs. The receptors originated from a woman aged 45 to 65 in good health and CMV-seropositive.

On this clone: Germline is not matched at one junction end, which may reflect a read error. The CDR3 nucleotides are TGTTCCAGCAGCCTTGGACAGGGAGGAGGACGGGGTCATGGCTACACCTTC. It yields the protein CSSSLGQGGGRGHGYTF. V is TRBV7-9 and J is TRBJ1-2; TRBD1 matches at 8 bases. The CDR3 has 17 amino acids. Germline V gives CDR1 SEHNR, CDR2 FQNEAQ (reference sequence).

The chain combines TRBV11-3 with TRBJ2-5, with no clear D. V gave up 0 bases and J gave up 7 bases, with 9 bases separating them. The CDR3 runs to 13 residues. Germline V CDR1 and CDR2: SGHNT, YENEEA. As DNA, the CDR3 is TGTGCCAGCAGCTTAGATTGGCTTGGGACCCAGTACTTC. Protein: CASSLDWLGTQYF.

The V call is TRBV7-6, the J call TRBJ2-3; no clear D. From germline, CDR1 is SGHVS and CDR2 FNYEAQ. This CDR3 region has 12 residues. V lost 7 bases and J 0 bases, leaving 5 bases between the germline ends. The CDR3 here is CASTTSTDTQYF. The CDR3 bases are TGTGCCAGCACCACTAGCACAGATACGCAGTATTTT.

The J gene is TRBJ1-1, the V gene TRBV7-3; TRBD1 aligns across 10 bases. This CDR3 has 15 amino acids. With 5 bases clipped from V and 9 bases from J, the junction kept 12 bases outside the gene matches. Germline CDR1 reads SGHTA; CDR2 reads FQGTGA. CDR3 sequence reads: CASSPRGGGQGKAFF. CDR3 sequence (DNA): TGTGCCAGCAGCCCTAGAGGGGGGGGACAGGGGAAAGCTTTCTTT. Together with reference TRBV7-3 and TRBJ1-1, the CDR3 gives the full variable domain: GAGVSQTPSNKVTEKGKYVELRCDPISGHTALYWYRQSLGQGPEFLIYFQGTGAADDSGLPNDRFFAVRPEGSVSTLKIQRTERGDSAVYLCASSPRGGGQGKAFFGQGTRLTVV.

The J gene is TRBJ2-7, the V gene TRBV19, with 8 bases lining up with TRBD1. This CDR3 spans 14 amino acids. The germline gives CDR1 LNHDA, CDR2 SQIVND (reference sequence). Trimming cost V 0 bases and J 5 bases; bases outside gene matches: 3. DNA for the CDR3: TGTGCCAGTAGTATAGAGGCAGGGGGCGACGAGCAGTACTTC. Residues: CASSIEAGGDEQYF. Full variable domain (remainder filled in from reference TRBV19 and TRBJ2-7): DGGITQSPKYLFRKEGQNVTLSCEQNLNHDAMYWYRQDPGQGLRLIYYSQIVNDFQKGDIAEGYSVSREKKESFPLTVTSAQKNPTAFYLCASSIEAGGDEQYFGPGTRLTVT.

The V call is TRBV2, the J call TRBJ2-3; 8 bases map to TRBD2. Looked up from germline, CDR1 is SNHLY and CDR2 is FYNNEI. V lost 5 bases to trimming and J lost 5 bases; unmatched junction nucleotides: 6. This CDR3 contains 14 residues. CDR3 sequence: CASSPGTRGDTQYF. The CDR3 nucleotides read TGTGCCAGCAGTCCCGGGACTAGGGGAGATACGCAGTATTTT. The full variable domain, with the rest looked up from reference TRBV2 and TRBJ2-3, is EPEVTQTPSHQVTQMGQEVILRCVPISNHLYFYWYRQILGQKVEFLVSFYNNEISEKSEIFDDQFSVERPDGSNFTLKIRSTKLEDSAMYFCASSPGTRGDTQYFGPGTRLTVL.

This clone was found once. The chain employs TRBV9 and TRBJ1-3; a possible D gene is TRBD1 (5 bases). This CDR3 spans 15 amino acids. CDR1 and CDR2 from the germline V gene are SGDLS and YYNGEE. With 1 base removed from V and 2 bases from J, the gap between germline ends came to 10 bases. DNA of the CDR3: TGTGCCAGCAGCGTATCGGGGGTTACTGGAAACACCATATATTTT. Translated: CASSVSGVTGNTIYF.

This clone appeared a few times. This chain connects TRBV19 to TRBJ1-3, with unresolved D. Germline CDR1 LNHDA, CDR2 SQIVND (reference sequence). V lost 6 bases to trimming and J lost 3 bases, with 21 bases between them. This CDR3 has 17 residues. The CDR3 DNA reads TGTGCCAGTAGGAGCTTACCGGGTTCTACTCGTGGAAACACCATATATTTT. This sequence encodes CASRSLPGSTRGNTIYF. Full variable domain (outside the CDR3, taken from reference TRBV19 and TRBJ1-3): DGGITQSPKYLFRKEGQNVTLSCEQNLNHDAMYWYRQDPGQGLRLIYYSQIVNDFQKGDIAEGYSVSREKKESFPLTVTSAQKNPTAFYLCASRSLPGSTRGNTIYFGEGSWLTVV.

The V and J genes are TRBV11-2 and TRBJ2-3; unclear D gene. The CDR3 covers 15 residues. Germline V CDR1 and CDR2: SGHAT, FQNNGV. The V end was cut by 3 bases, the J end by 1 base, with 11 bases between. CDR3 in DNA: TGTGCCAGCAGCTTTTTGGCACTACGCACAGATACGCAGTATTTT. It yields the protein CASSFLALRTDTQYF. Supplemented by reference TRBV11-2 and TRBJ2-3, the full variable domain reads EAGVAQSPRYKIIEKRQSVAFWCNPISGHATLYWYQQILGQGPKLLIQFQNNGVVDDSQLPKDRFSAERLKGVDSTLKIQPAKLEDSAVYLCASSFLALRTDTQYFGPGTRLTVL.

This sequence joins TRBV7-2 and TRBJ1-3, with D uncertain. Germline V lookup: CDR1 SGHTA, CDR2 FQGNSA. This CDR3 is built from 14 residues. Trimming pared 5 bases from V and 1 base from J, leaving 9 bases between. CDR3 sequence: CASSPSRSGNTIYF. In nucleotides, the CDR3 is TGTGCCAGCAGCCCCTCCAGGTCTGGAAACACCATATATTTT. Using reference TRBV7-2 and TRBJ1-3 for the parts outside the CDR3, the full variable domain is GAGVSQSPSNKVTEKGKDVELRCDPISGHTALYWYRQSLGQGLEFLIYFQGNSAPDKSGLPSDRFSAERTGGSVSTLTIQRTQQEDSAVYLCASSPSRSGNTIYFGEGSWLTVV.

In its sample, this clone was seen once. The V call is TRBV15, the J call TRBJ2-7, with a possible D match to TRBD2 (7 bases). The CDR3 is made up of 15 amino acids. V lost 5 bases to trimming and J lost 1 base, with 15 bases between them. Germline CDR1 is LNHNV and CDR2 is YYDKDF (reference sequence). The CDR3 bases are TGTGCCACCAGCGGCGGGGGCCGCTTTTCCTACGAGCAGTACTTC. This translates into CATSGGGRFSYEQYF.

The chain joins TRBV5-1 to TRBJ2-3; TRBD2 is a possible D gene (5 bases). V was pared by 4 bases and J by 6 bases, with 12 bases between. This CDR3 has 13 residues. The germline CDR1 and CDR2 sequences are SGHRS and YFSETQ. The CDR3 nucleotides are TGCGCCAGCAGCGTGCCCCCGGGGGATACGCAGTATTTT. This translates into CASSVPPGDTQYF.

V usage is TRBV14 and J usage is TRBJ1-1, with 8 positions matching TRBD1. CDR1 is SGHDN and CDR2 is FVKESK in the germline V gene. J was trimmed by 4 bases and V by 4 bases; bases with no gene match: 8. The CDR3 consists of 15 residues. The CDR3 protein is CASSRSGQASTEAFF. The CDR3 coding sequence is TGTGCCAGCAGCCGTTCGGGACAGGCCAGCACTGAAGCTTTCTTT.

V usage is TRBV5-1 and J usage is TRBJ1-2, with TRBD1 matching over 9 bases. Germline CDR1 is SGHRS and CDR2 is YFSETQ. The junction had 1 base not matched to a gene; V was cut back by 0 bases and J by 4 bases. The CDR3 is made up of 14 amino acids. The chain's CDR3 is CASSLGQGVYGYTF. The CDR3 DNA follows: TGCGCCAGCAGCTTGGGACAGGGGGTCTATGGCTACACCTTC.

Points on this clone: At one end the junction does not follow the germline gene, possibly because of a read error. The sample carries other DNA sequences with the same CDR3. The chain's CDR3 is CASRPGQATYGYTF. In DNA form, the CDR3 reads TGTGCCAGCAGACCGGGACAGGCGACCTATGGCTACACTTTC. The chain links TRBV6-1 to TRBJ1-2; 8 bases map to TRBD1. Germline CDR1 reads MNHNS; CDR2 reads SASEGT. This CDR3 comprises 14 residues.

This chain uses TRBV11-3 with TRBJ2-7; 7 nucleotides line up with TRBD1. J lost 2 bases, V lost 6 bases, and 1 base had no gene match. This CDR3 is 12 amino acids long. Germline V gene sequence: CDR1 SGHNT, CDR2 YENEEA. The CDR3 DNA reads TGTGCCAGCAGTGGGACAGCCTACGAGCAGTACTTC. Protein product: CASSGTAYEQYF. The whole variable domain, filled in from reference TRBV11-3 and TRBJ2-7, reads EAGVVQSPRYKIIEKKQPVAFWCNPISGHNTLYWYLQNLGQGPELLIRYENEEAVDDSQLPKDRFSAERLKGVDSTLKIQPAELGDSAVYLCASSGTAYEQYFGPGTRLTVT.

The J gene is TRBJ2-7, the V gene TRBV7-9; TRBD2 might be the D (5 bases). The V end was cut by 5 bases, the J end by 0 bases, with 14 bases between. This CDR3 contains 15 residues. In germline, CDR1 is SEHNR, CDR2 FQNEAQ (reference sequence). CDR3 bases: TGTGCCAGCAGCCCCCGGGAAGGGCGCTCCTACGAGCAGTACTTC. It specifies CASSPREGRSYEQYF.

The chain has TRBV4-1 and TRBJ1-5; D is possibly TRBD1 (6 bases). V lost 1 base to trimming and J lost 6 bases, with 16 bases between them. Germline CDR1 and CDR2: MGHRA and YSYEKL. The CDR3 extends over 16 amino acids. The chain's CDR3 is CASSQATGQWAQPQHF. The CDR3 coding sequence is TGCGCCAGCAGCCAAGCAACGGGACAATGGGCTCAGCCCCAGCATTTT.

This clone was counted once. The V gene is TRBV29-1, the J gene TRBJ2-7, with 8 bases matching TRBD2. Looked up from germline, CDR1 is SQVTM and CDR2 is ANQGSEA. This CDR3 spans 12 amino acids. J gave up 9 bases and V 4 bases, and 8 bases lay outside the gene matches. This chain's CDR3 is CSVVGRGDMQYF. The CDR3 nucleotides are TGCAGCGTTGTTGGGCGGGGGGATATGCAGTACTTC.

V gene TRBV29-1 combines with J gene TRBJ1-2; D is possibly TRBD1 (5 bases). This CDR3 spans 15 amino acids. Germline CDR1 reads SQVTM; CDR2 reads ANQGSEA. Deletions cut 2 bases from V and 1 base from J, with 14 bases between. The CDR3 nucleotides are TGCAGCGTTGAACCAAGGGGCAGGGTTAACTATGGCTACACCTTC. Residues: CSVEPRGRVNYGYTF.

The CDR3 spells CASSLRLALGDEQFF. As DNA, the CDR3 is TGTGCCAGCAGCTTGAGACTAGCCCTCGGGGATGAGCAGTTCTTC. This chain uses TRBV5-4 with TRBJ2-1; 7 nucleotides align to TRBD2. The CDR3 contains 15 residues. Germline V CDR1 and CDR2: SGHNT, YYREEE (reference sequence). Trimming removed 1 base from V and 8 bases from J; junction bases left unmatched: 9.

The V call is TRBV29-1, the J call TRBJ1-2; D is possibly TRBD1 (6 bases). CDR3 size: 14 residues. V lost 6 bases and J lost 6, with 20 bases in between. Germline-derived CDR1 and CDR2 are SQVTM and ANQGSEA. The chain's CDR3 is CSVDIGGQGDGYTF. CDR3 sequence (DNA): TGCAGCGTCGACATAGGGGGTCAAGGGGATGGCTACACCTTC. The full variable domain, its missing parts supplied by reference TRBV29-1 and TRBJ1-2, is SAVISQKPSRDICQRGTSLTIQCQVDSQVTMMFWYRQQPGQSLTLIATANQGSEATYESGFVIDKFPISRPNLTFSTLTVSNMSPEDSSIYLCSVDIGGQGDGYTFGSGTRLTVV.

This chain joins TRBV7-8 and TRBJ1-2, with TRBD1 matching 8 bases. CDR1 and CDR2 (germline): SGHVS, FQNEAQ. The CDR3 consists of 14 residues. The V gene end was trimmed by 3 bases and the J gene end by 4 bases; junction bases not matched to a gene: 4. This CDR3 is CASSLQGASYGYTF. Written as DNA, the CDR3 is TGTGCCAGCAGCTTGCAGGGGGCAAGCTATGGCTACACCTTC. The whole variable domain, remainder taken from reference TRBV7-8 and TRBJ1-2, is GAGVSQSPRYKVAKRGQDVALRCDPISGHVSLFWYQQALGQGPEFLTYFQNEAQLDKSGLPSDRFFAERPEGSVSTLKIQRTQQEDSAVYLCASSLQGASYGYTFGSGTRLTVV.

The rearrangement links TRBV19 to TRBJ1-1, with TRBD1 matching over 7 bases. The CDR3 sequence is 18 residues long. The V segment lost 4 bases and the J segment 1 base; nucleotides outside the gene matches: 15. From germline, CDR1 is LNHDA and CDR2 SQIVND (reference sequence). The CDR3 loop is CASSTLRAGDRKNTEAFF. As DNA, the CDR3 is TGTGCCAGTAGTACCCTCAGAGCCGGGGACAGAAAGAACACTGAAGCTTTCTTT. The full variable domain, with the rest looked up from reference TRBV19 and TRBJ1-1, is DGGITQSPKYLFRKEGQNVTLSCEQNLNHDAMYWYRQDPGQGLRLIYYSQIVNDFQKGDIAEGYSVSREKKESFPLTVTSAQKNPTAFYLCASSTLRAGDRKNTEAFFGQGTRLTVV.

This chain uses TRBV21-1 with TRBJ2-2; the table's D call, TRBD2, has no DNA check behind it. TRBV21-1 is a pseudogene segment. The CDR3 covers 16 residues. CDR3 sequence reads: CASSKEGLAATGELFF. CDR3 nucleotide sequence: TGTGCCAGCAGCAAAGAGGGACTAGCCGCCACCGGGGAGCTGTTTTTT.

V usage is TRBV6-5 and J usage is TRBJ2-7; 12 bases agree with TRBD1. CDR3 size: 14 residues. CDR1 is MNHEY, CDR2 SVGAGI, per germline. V gave up 5 bases and J gave up 5 bases; unmatched junction bases: 4. The DNA for the CDR3 is TGTGCCAGCAGTCGCCGGGACAGGGGGCACGAGCAGTACTTC. Protein: CASSRRDRGHEQYF.